The 21 T cell receptor beta chains reported below all come from one sample, sequenced in a study of blood T cell repertoires in COVID-19. The repertoire was sequenced with immunoSEQ multiplex PCR; TCRdb's copy has only in-frame clones and lacks some. This sample has about 400,000 clones, with around 92% found just once. Sequenced input: peripheral blood. The origin of the receptors is a man aged 40-49 years with acute or convalescent COVID-19.

This chain links TRBV28 with TRBJ1-5; 7 bases line up with TRBD1. Germline trimming cut 2 bases from V and 4 bases from J; bases unmatched to any gene: 5. In germline, CDR1 is MDHEN, CDR2 SYDVKM. The CDR3 spans 15 residues. The CDR3 nucleotides read TGTGCCAGCAGTTTAAGGCAGGGGGGAAATCAGCCCCAGCATTTT. Translation: CASSLRQGGNQPQHF.

The rearrangement uses TRBV18 and TRBJ1-6; TRBD1 aligns across 7 bases. Germline assignment: CDR1 KGHSH and CDR2 LQKENI. Trimming took 0 bases from V and 10 from J; bases not matched to a gene: 6. The CDR3 totals 15 residues. Here the CDR3 DNA reads TGTGCCAGCTCACCACCCGAGGGGGCATACTCACCCCTCCACTTT. The encoded protein is CASSPPEGAYSPLHF.

The V gene is TRBV15, the J gene TRBJ2-2, with 15 bases lining up with TRBD2. V gave up 5 bases and J gave up 4 bases; unmatched junction bases: 8. This CDR3 comprises 18 residues. Germline V lookup: CDR1 LNHNV, CDR2 YYDKDF (reference sequence). CDR3 in amino acids: CATSAGLAGGPGTGELFF. For the CDR3, the DNA is TGTGCCACCAGCGCCGGACTAGCGGGAGGGCCTGGCACCGGGGAGCTGTTTTTT.

V and J are TRBV25-1 and TRBJ2-7; 8 bases agree with TRBD1. The junction had 8 bases not matched to a gene; V was cut back by 4 bases and J by 9 bases. This CDR3 has 13 residues. Germline lookup yields CDR1 MGHDK and CDR2 SYGVNS. The CDR3: CASSVPDRAGQYF. As DNA, the CDR3 is TGTGCCAGCAGTGTCCCGGACAGGGCAGGGCAGTACTTC.

The chain employs TRBV11-2 and TRBJ2-7; 8 bases are shared with TRBD1. The CDR3 has 15 residues. J gave up 6 bases and V 4 bases, and 11 bases lay outside the gene matches. Germline lookup yields CDR1 SGHAT and CDR2 FQNNGV. The CDR3 DNA is TGTGCCAGCAGCTCGAATCCGGGACAGGCGTCCGAGCAGTACTTC. Translated: CASSSNPGQASEQYF.

The rearrangement joins TRBV28 to TRBJ1-1; D is perhaps TRBD1 (5 bases). Germline-derived CDR1 and CDR2 are MDHEN and SYDVKM. V gave up 8 bases and J gave up 1 base, with 11 bases separating them. The length of the CDR3 is 13 residues. The CDR3 sequence is CASYLGQNTEAFF. DNA for the CDR3: TGTGCCAGCTATTTAGGACAGAACACTGAAGCTTTCTTT.

This clone was seen a single time. The gene calls are TRBV28 and TRBJ1-2; D gene ambiguous. Per the germline V gene, CDR1 is MDHEN and CDR2 is SYDVKM. This CDR3 contains 15 residues. The V gene lost 5 bases and the J gene lost 0 bases, with 13 bases spanning the gap. The CDR3 DNA sequence: TGTGCCAGCAGTCTCCCCGGACTCACTAACTATGGCTACACCTTC. Amino acids: CASSLPGLTNYGYTF.

Comment on this clone: Other DNA sequences in the same sample also yield this CDR3. This chain uses TRBV19 with TRBJ1-2; TRBD1 matches 10 bases. The CDR3 is made up of 14 amino acids. CDR1 is LNHDA and CDR2 is SQIVND in the germline V gene (reference sequence). The junction had 4 bases not matched to a gene; V was cut back by 5 bases and J by 4 bases. CDR3 bases: TGTGCCAGTAGTCGACAGGGGGCCGGCTATGGCTACACCTTC. Encoded protein: CASSRQGAGYGYTF.

The chain is built from TRBV5-1 and TRBJ2-3; D may be TRBD2 (6 bases). Germline V gene data show CDR1 as SGHRS and CDR2 as YFSETQ. CDR3 size: 16 residues. V lost 0 bases, J lost 0 bases, and 11 bases lay in between. The CDR3 protein is CASSLGRDGSTDTQYF. The CDR3 DNA is TGCGCCAGCAGCTTGGGGCGGGACGGTAGCACAGATACGCAGTATTTT.

The chain carries TRBV2 and TRBJ1-2; maybe TRBD1 (5 bases). Germline loops: CDR1 SNHLY, CDR2 FYNNEI. V was cut by 2 bases and J by 5 bases, with 12 bases left in between. The CDR3 contains 14 residues. CDR3 region: CASSELGGLYGYTF. The CDR3 DNA reads TGTGCCAGCAGTGAACTCGGGGGGTTATATGGCTACACCTTC.

This chain uses TRBV19 with TRBJ2-1; 8 nucleotides agree with TRBD1. The ends lost 4 bases at V and 6 bases at J; junction bases unmatched: 11. The CDR3 is 16 residues long. Germline assignment: CDR1 LNHDA and CDR2 SQIVND (reference sequence). CDR3 sequence: CASSNQQGVTRNEQFF. CDR3 nucleotides: TGTGCCAGTAGTAATCAACAGGGGGTGACTCGCAATGAGCAGTTCTTC.

This clone was counted a few times. This chain connects TRBV5-4 to TRBJ2-5, with 14 bases identical to TRBD2. V was pared by 1 base and J by 5 bases, with 7 bases of the junction left unmatched. The CDR3 has 17 amino acids. Germline-derived CDR1 and CDR2 are SGHNT and YYREEE (reference sequence). This CDR3 reads CASSLPGLAGEVETQYF. CDR3 nucleotide sequence: TGTGCCAGCAGCTTGCCGGGACTAGCGGGGGAAGTGGAGACCCAGTACTTC.

The chain employs TRBV4-3 and TRBJ1-6; D uncertain. CDR3 size: 17 residues. Germline CDR1 reads LGHNA; CDR2 reads YSLEER. The V end lost 0 bases, the J end lost 0 bases, and 9 bases lay between the germline ends. The CDR3 sequence: CASSQDLADSYNSPLHF. CDR3 nucleotide sequence: TGCGCCAGCAGCCAAGATCTGGCGGACTCCTATAATTCACCCCTCCACTTT.

J is TRBJ2-1 and V is TRBV7-3; the match to TRBD2 covers 12 bases. Germline assignment: CDR1 SGHTA and CDR2 FQGTGA. This CDR3 has 16 residues. V shed 5 bases, J shed 9 bases, and the junction held 11 bases outside the gene matches. CDR3 sequence reads: CASSPMLAGGGREQFF. CDR3 in DNA: TGTGCCAGCAGCCCTATGCTAGCGGGAGGGGGGCGTGAGCAGTTCTTC.

This clone has a handful of counts. This chain uses TRBV7-2 with TRBJ1-2; 12 bases align to TRBD1. The germline V gene encodes CDR1 SGHTA and CDR2 FQGNSA. With V trimmed by 4 bases and J by 8 bases, 8 bases remained unmatched. This CDR3 region has 15 residues. The CDR3 reads CASSSNIGTGGGYTF. In DNA form, the CDR3 reads TGTGCCAGCAGCTCAAATATAGGGACAGGGGGCGGCTACACCTTC.

The chain employs TRBV28 and TRBJ2-2; D is perhaps TRBD2 (5 bases). Germline assignment: CDR1 MDHEN and CDR2 SYDVKM. The CDR3 covers 15 residues. Trimming took 6 bases from V and 4 from J, leaving 15 bases between them. Here the CDR3 reads CASSSNLGSTGELFF. In nucleotides, the CDR3 is TGTGCCAGCAGCTCAAATCTAGGGAGCACCGGGGAGCTGTTTTTT.

V usage is TRBV11-2 and J usage is TRBJ1-5, with TRBD1 matching over 8 bases. The CDR3 sequence is 18 residues long. Per germline, CDR1 SGHAT and CDR2 FQNNGV. Germline trimming cut 5 bases from V and 5 bases from J; bases unmatched to any gene: 17. CDR3 loop: CASSVKPQGARGDQPQHF. In nucleotides, the CDR3 is TGTGCCAGCAGCGTCAAACCGCAGGGGGCGCGGGGAGATCAGCCCCAGCATTTT.

This clone was seen once. The rearrangement links TRBV4-3 to TRBJ2-2, with D possibly being TRBD2 (5 bases). Trimming took 4 bases from V and 9 from J, leaving 9 bases between them. The CDR3 has 12 amino acids. From germline, CDR1 is LGHNA and CDR2 YSLEER. The CDR3 spells CASSREGRELFF. CDR3 bases: TGCGCCAGCAGCCGAGAGGGCAGGGAGCTGTTTTTT.

The chain carries TRBV7-3 and TRBJ2-2, with 12 positions matching TRBD2. Germline trimming cut 4 bases from V and 5 bases from J; bases unmatched to any gene: 2. Per the germline V gene, CDR1 is SGHTA and CDR2 is FQGTGA. CDR3 length: 15 amino acids. In DNA form, the CDR3 reads TGTGCCAGCAGCTCGACTAGCGGGAGAACCGGGGAGCTGTTTTTT. It codes for CASSSTSGRTGELFF.

This CDR3 reads CASSFGTSINEQFF. The CDR3 region has the DNA TGTGCCAGCAGCTTTGGGACTAGTATCAATGAGCAGTTCTTC. The chain links TRBV7-3 to TRBJ2-1, with 8 bases lining up with TRBD2. From germline, CDR1 is SGHTA and CDR2 FQGTGA. Germline trimming cut 3 bases from V and 6 bases from J; bases unmatched to any gene: 4. There are 14 residues in the CDR3.

The chain has TRBV6-5 and TRBJ1-2; no clear D. The V gene lost 7 bases and the J gene lost 4 bases, with 13 bases spanning the gap. The CDR3 totals 13 residues. Germline V CDR1 and CDR2: MNHEY, SVGAGI. CDR3 bases: TGTGCCAGCACCTATGTTGAGGGCTATGGCTACACCTTC. It codes for CASTYVEGYGYTF.